The 22 T cell receptor beta chains presented below share a single source sample, sequenced in a study of spatial heterogeneity in lung cancer. Specified time point: blood at routine non-recurrence follow-up after resection. TCRs were sequenced from unsorted whole RNA of tumor, nontumor lung or PBMC. Via MiXCR, TCRdb re-called the 5' RACE reads, giving one row per CDR3 protein. The sample lists around 110,000 distinct CDR3 sequences; 10% to 15% were seen once. Sample: PBMCs, taken at follow-up. These receptor sequences come from a male donor with early-stage non-small cell lung cancer.

This clonotype was observed at least ten times. V usage is TRBV28 and J usage is TRBJ1-5; 9 bases map to TRBD1. With 2 bases clipped from V and 6 bases from J, the junction kept 2 bases outside the gene matches. CDR1 is MDHEN and CDR2 is SYDVKM in the germline V gene. The CDR3 extends over 14 amino acids. The CDR3 sequence is CASSLGTGSQPQHF. In DNA, the CDR3 is TGTGCCAGCAGTTTAGGGACAGGGAGTCAGCCCCAGCATTTT.

This clonotype was recorded many times. J is TRBJ2-3 and V is TRBV9; D is ambiguous. V gave up 1 base and J gave up 0 bases, with 6 bases separating them. The CDR3 totals 14 residues. The germline V gene has CDR1 SGDLS and CDR2 YYNGEE. CDR3 in DNA: TGTGCCAGCAGCGTACAGCCAAGCACAGATACGCAGTATTTT. Translation: CASSVQPSTDTQYF.

This chain connects TRBV20-1 to TRBJ1-1; the match to TRBD1 covers 7 bases. V gave up 8 bases and J gave up 3 bases; unmatched junction bases: 6. CDR1 is DFQATT, CDR2 SNEGSKA, per germline (reference sequence). The CDR3 has 12 residues. In DNA form, the CDR3 reads TGCAGTTTCTCCGGGACAGACACTGAAGCTTTCTTT. This gives the protein CSFSGTDTEAFF.

The chain carries TRBV7-9 and TRBJ2-3; D not certain. This CDR3 has 15 amino acids. V was shortened by 2 bases and J by 3 bases, with 12 bases between the two germline ends. Germline lookup yields CDR1 SEHNR and CDR2 FQNEAQ (reference sequence). The CDR3 region is CASSLSRAGTDTQYF. Written as DNA, the CDR3 is TGTGCCAGCAGCTTAAGCCGAGCAGGTACAGATACGCAGTATTTT.

This clonotype was seen at least ten times. The V gene is TRBV5-4, the J gene TRBJ2-3; D unclear. The CDR3 length is 13 residues. Germline-derived CDR1 and CDR2 are SGHNT and YYREEE (reference sequence). The V and J ends lost 0 bases and 1 base respectively, with 3 bases between them. The CDR3 loop is CASSLDRTDTQYF. In nucleotides, the CDR3 is TGTGCCAGCAGCTTGGACCGCACAGATACGCAGTATTTT.

The V call is TRBV27, the J call TRBJ2-2; D gene ambiguous. Trimming removed 6 bases at V and 2 bases at J, with 16 bases between. This CDR3 region has 16 residues. Germline CDR1 and CDR2: MNHEY and SMNVEV (reference sequence). The chain's CDR3 is CASSYLPPLNTGELFF. As DNA, the CDR3 is TGTGCCAGCAGCTACCTGCCCCCTCTCAACACCGGGGAGCTGTTTTTT.

Many counts were recorded for this clonotype. The V call is TRBV30, the J call TRBJ2-7, with no clear D. CDR1 and CDR2 from the germline V gene are GTSNPN and SVGIG (reference sequence). The germline V and J ends were trimmed by 2 bases and 3 bases, with 11 bases remaining between them. This CDR3 comprises 13 residues. The CDR3 reads CAWSLGTRYEQYF. As DNA, the CDR3 is TGTGCCTGGAGTCTGGGAACGCGCTACGAGCAGTACTTC.

The V gene is TRBV24-1, the J gene TRBJ2-3, with 8 nucleotides matching TRBD2. Losses at the gene ends were 1 base for V and 4 bases for J; bases not matched to a gene: 9. The CDR3 length is 17 residues. In germline, CDR1 is KGHDR, CDR2 SFDVKD. In DNA form, the CDR3 reads TGTGCCACCAGTGATTTATTGGCGGGGGGAGGCCCAGATACGCAGTATTTT. The encoded protein is CATSDLLAGGGPDTQYF.

In this sample, this clonotype turned up a few times. J is TRBJ1-5 and V is TRBV20-1, with D possibly TRBD1 on 6 matching bases. The CDR3 contains 15 residues. Germline CDR1 reads DFQATT; CDR2 reads SNEGSKA (reference sequence). Trimming left V 3 bases short and J 0 bases short, with 12 bases between. The CDR3 DNA sequence: TGCAGTGCTAGTCGGGGGGGCAATAGCAATCAGCCCCAGCATTTT. This codes for CSASRGGNSNQPQHF.

The chain combines TRBV4-1 with TRBJ2-2; D is unclear. Germline V gene data show CDR1 as MGHRA and CDR2 as YSYEKL. The CDR3 is 15 amino acids. Trimming pared 0 bases from V and 1 base from J, leaving 6 bases between. In DNA, the CDR3 is TGCGCCAGCAGCCAAGAAAACCAGAACACCGGGGAGCTGTTTTTT. Translation: CASSQENQNTGELFF.

This clonotype was observed a handful of times. The chain combines TRBV19 with TRBJ2-3; D is perhaps TRBD2 (5 bases). V was pared by 4 bases and J by 4 bases, with 12 bases between. Germline CDR1 LNHDA, CDR2 SQIVND (reference sequence). The CDR3 runs 14 residues. The CDR3 DNA reads TGTGCCAGTAGTACTCAAGGAGGCGCAGATACGCAGTATTTT. Its translation is CASSTQGGADTQYF.

This clonotype was detected ten times or more. This chain connects TRBV11-2 to TRBJ1-6; a possible D gene is TRBD1 (6 bases). CDR3 length: 15 amino acids. Germline V CDR1 and CDR2: SGHAT, FQNNGV. Trimming removed 3 bases at V and 7 bases at J, with 13 bases between. The DNA for the CDR3 is TGTGCCAGCAGCTTCCGGGGGGGCGGGAATTCACCCCTCCACTTT. Protein product: CASSFRGGGNSPLHF.

This clonotype showed up just once. The CDR3 loop reads CASSHRDRPYEQYF. Here the CDR3 DNA reads TGTGCCAGCAGCCACAGGGACCGTCCCTACGAGCAGTACTTC. The rearrangement joins TRBV28 to TRBJ2-7, with a weak D call TRBD1 (6 bases). The CDR3 consists of 14 residues. V gave up 6 bases and J gave up 2 bases, with 14 bases separating them. CDR1 is MDHEN, CDR2 SYDVKM, per germline. Full variable domain (outside the CDR3, taken from reference TRBV28 and TRBJ2-7): DVKVTQSSRYLVKRTGEKVFLECVQDMDHENMFWYRQDPGLGLRLIYFSYDVKMKEKGDIPEGYSVSREKKERFSLILESASTNQTSMYLCASSHRDRPYEQYFGPGTRLTVT.

This clonotype has ten or more counts. The chain carries TRBV29-1 and TRBJ2-1; D remains unclear. V lost 8 bases and J 5 bases, leaving 19 bases between the germline ends. The length of the CDR3 is 14 residues. Germline-derived CDR1 and CDR2 are SQVTM and ANQGSEA. CDR3 in DNA: TGCAGCTTCGAACACCCGTGGGTCCACAATGAGCAGTTCTTC. This sequence encodes CSFEHPWVHNEQFF.

This clonotype was picked up a small number of times. This chain uses TRBV5-1 with TRBJ2-3, with 7 bases matching TRBD2. V lost 5 bases and J lost 1; bases outside the gene matches: 4. There are 14 residues in the CDR3. The germline V gene has CDR1 SGHRS and CDR2 YFSETQ. DNA of the CDR3: TGCGCCAGCAGACCCACTAGCGGCACAGATACGCAGTATTTT. Protein: CASRPTSGTDTQYF.

In its sample, this clonotype was seen many times. The chain links TRBV9 to TRBJ1-3, with a tentative D call TRBD1 (5 bases). This CDR3 has 14 amino acids. V was clipped by 0 bases and J by 8 bases, with 12 bases between them. Germline CDR1 SGDLS, CDR2 YYNGEE. In DNA, the CDR3 is TGTGCCAGCAGCGTAGGTGGCAGGGCTGACACCATATATTTT. It translates to CASSVGGRADTIYF.

In this sample, this clonotype turned up many times. This chain connects TRBV10-3 to TRBJ2-5; 10 bases agree with TRBD1. CDR1 ENHRY and CDR2 SYGVKD come from the germline V gene. After removal of 4 bases from V and 4 bases from J, the junction contained 9 bases not matched to a gene. The CDR3 runs 16 residues. The CDR3 is CAISGQRDRGIETQYF. CDR3 DNA: TGTGCCATCAGTGGCCAGCGGGACAGGGGAATAGAGACCCAGTACTTC.

This clonotype was seen a handful of times. CDR3 sequence reads: CASSRRQETVAAFF. The CDR3 nucleotides are TGTGCCAGCAGCCGCCGACAGGAGACAGTGGCAGCTTTCTTT. This sequence joins TRBV6-5 and TRBJ1-1; D may be TRBD1 (6 bases). The V gene's germline CDR1 is MNHEY and CDR2 SVGAGI. The CDR3 loop spans 14 amino acids. V was cut by 6 bases and J by 10 bases, with 21 bases left in between.

At least ten counts were recorded for this clonotype. The CDR3 region has the DNA TGTGCCAGCAGTTCGAGCGGGGGGCTATCTTACAATGAGCAGTTCTTC. Protein sequence: CASSSSGGLSYNEQFF. This rearrangement joins TRBV6-5 to TRBJ2-1, with 9 positions matching TRBD2. This CDR3 spans 16 amino acids. The germline CDR1 and CDR2 sequences are MNHEY and SVGAGI. V gave up 4 bases and J gave up 4 bases; unmatched junction bases: 8.

This clonotype was detected only a few times. This chain connects TRBV25-1 to TRBJ1-2; TRBD1 matches 8 bases. Germline CDR1 MGHDK, CDR2 SYGVNS. The CDR3 has 15 amino acids. Trimming removed 4 bases from V and 3 bases from J; junction bases left unmatched: 7. The DNA of the CDR3 is TGTGCCAGCAGTGGGACAGGGTGGTCGGACTATGGCTACACCTTC. Translated, it gives CASSGTGWSDYGYTF.

The chain employs TRBV7-9 and TRBJ1-4; D gene uncertain. Germline lookup yields CDR1 SEHNR and CDR2 FQNEAQ (reference sequence). V lost 0 bases and J 0 bases, leaving 8 bases between the germline ends. The CDR3 is 16 residues long. Here the CDR3 DNA reads TGTGCCAGCAGCTTAGCGCGTACGGCAACTAATGAAAAACTGTTTTTT. It translates to CASSLARTATNEKLFF.

This clonotype appeared many times. The V call is TRBV6-2 or TRBV6-3, the J call TRBJ2-6; 10 nucleotides line up with TRBD1. Trimming removed 2 bases from V and 2 bases from J; junction bases left unmatched: 9. CDR3 length: 19 residues. Germline CDR1 MNHEY, CDR2 SVGEGT. In DNA, the CDR3 is TGTGCCAGCAGTTACCCCTACGGGACAGGGGATCCTGGGGCCAACGTCCTGACTTTC. It codes for CASSYPYGTGDPGANVLTF.